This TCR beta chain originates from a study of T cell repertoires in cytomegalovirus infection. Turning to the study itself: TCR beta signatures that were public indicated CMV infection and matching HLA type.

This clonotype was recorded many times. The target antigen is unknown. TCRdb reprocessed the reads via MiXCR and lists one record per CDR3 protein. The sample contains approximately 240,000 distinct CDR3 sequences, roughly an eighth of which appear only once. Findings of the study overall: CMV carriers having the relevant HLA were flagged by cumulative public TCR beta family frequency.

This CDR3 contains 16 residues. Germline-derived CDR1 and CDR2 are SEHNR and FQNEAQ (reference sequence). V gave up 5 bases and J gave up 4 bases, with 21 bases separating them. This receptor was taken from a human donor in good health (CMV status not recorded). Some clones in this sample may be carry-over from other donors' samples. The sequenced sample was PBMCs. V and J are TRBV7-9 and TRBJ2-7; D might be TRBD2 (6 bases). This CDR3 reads CASSNTASENTYEQYF. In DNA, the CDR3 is TGTGCCAGCAGCAACACAGCTAGCGAGAACACGTACGAGCAGTACTTC. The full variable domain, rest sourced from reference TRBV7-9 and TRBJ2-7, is DTGVSQNPRHKITKRGQNVTFRCDPISEHNRLYWYRQTLGQGPEFLTYFQNEAQLEKSRLLSDRFSAERPKGSFSTLEIQRTEQGDSAMYLCASSNTASENTYEQYFGPGTRLTVT.